This T cell receptor beta chain was obtained from a study of chemoradiotherapy in HPV16-positive cancers. Repeated repertoire sampling spanned the course of chemoradiotherapy. Measured with immunoSEQ multiplex PCR; TCRdb has only the in-frame clones, and not every one. This table has 30,000 or so clones, around 89% appearing once. Findings of the study overall: During treatment, candidate HPV-specific clones and E7-related motifs expanded in tumor.

About this clone itself: Its specificity is not known.

This receptor was identified in a human donor with HPV-associated anogenital cancer. The sample was blood, taken from a patient who underwent chemoradiotherapy.

CDR3 sequence reads: CASRRGGPGQFF. CDR3 sequence (DNA): TGTGCCAGCAGGAGGGGGGGGCCAGGGCAGTTCTTC. The J gene is TRBJ2-1, the V gene TRBV6-1, with D tentatively TRBD2 (7 bases). The CDR3 contains 12 residues. Germline V gene lookup returns CDR1 MNHNS and CDR2 SASEGT. V lost 6 bases, J lost 12 bases, and 15 bases lay in between.